This TCR beta chain was sequenced in a study of blood T cell repertoires in COVID-19. The wider study: The cDNA or gDNA used as material had been derived from T cells, B-cell-depleted T cells, or PBMCs.

CDR1 is LNHDA, CDR2 SQIVND, per germline (reference sequence). CDR3 length: 14 residues. The junction had 1 base not matched to a gene; V was cut back by 3 bases and J by 6 bases. Those enrolled, adults aged roughly 18 to 95 years, came from some 23 US areas. During the 2 weeks before they entered the study, exposed participants had met someone with a PCR-confirmed or clinician-diagnosed COVID-19 case. The repertoire was sequenced with immunoSEQ multiplex PCR; TCRdb's copy has only in-frame clones and lacks some. In the table there are about 190,000 clones, 84% of which are singletons. Source material: PBMCs or T cells enriched from blood (not recorded which). V usage is TRBV19 and J usage is TRBJ2-1; 11 bases align to TRBD2. This TCR was sampled from a woman aged 25 to 39 who had been exposed to COVID-19. The CDR3: CASSILAGGNEQFF. As DNA, the CDR3 is TGTGCCAGTAGTATTCTAGCGGGGGGCAATGAGCAGTTCTTC.